This T cell receptor (beta chain) originates from a study of read filtering for tumor transcriptome and immune sequencing. On the study more broadly: Per sample, TCR-region reads ranged about 3.5 to 11 million by IR-seq, roughly 80 to 1273 by RNA-seq.

Regarding the study as a whole: In IR-seq, single-read clonotypes were roughly 80% of clonotypes but 3% to 3.5% of reads. Even smaller IR-seq throughput identified most shared clonotypes.

This clonotype was seen more than once but under ten times. Antigen: not known. The library was built from around 0.4 ug RNA with molecular barcoded adaptors for alpha/delta and beta/gamma chains. From the reads, TCRdb called clonotypes with MiXCR, one entry per CDR3 protein. The sample holds 42,000 or so distinct CDR3 sequences, 13% seen once. Bone marrow was sampled from every patient at the time of active disease. V shed 7 bases and J shed 4 bases, with 19 bases lying between them. Per the germline V gene, CDR1 is DFQATT and CDR2 is SNEGSKA (reference sequence). The CDR3 is 14 amino acids. The TCR sequence derives from a donor aged 40 or over with multiple myeloma. Source material: a population of CD138-negative cells sorted from bone marrow. The rearrangement joins TRBV20-1 to TRBJ1-1; D is perhaps TRBD1 (5 bases). In nucleotides, the CDR3 is TGCAGTGTCCCGAGCAAAGGGGAGGGCACTGAAGCTTTCTTT. This translates into CSVPSKGEGTEAFF.